This TCR beta chain was sequenced in a study of early T cells in non-severe SARS-CoV-2 infection. General observations from the study: The study's VDJdb matching favored anti-spike CD8 responses and missed private and CD4 specificities.

Researchers tagged individual cDNA molecules with unique molecular identifiers. MiXCR was run by TCRdb on the 5' RACE reads, yielding one entry per CDR3 protein. The sample lists some 91,000 distinct CDR3 sequences, about 15% occurring once. This clonotype was recorded a few times. Antigen unknown. This clonotype originated in an adult who was a healthcare worker with PCR-confirmed SARS-CoV-2 infection or an uninfected control (not recorded which). Sequencing was carried out using whole blood.

CDR3 loop: CASSRGLTYEQYF. CDR3 in DNA: TGTGCCAGCAGCCGCGGACTTACCTACGAGCAGTACTTC. V and J are TRBV4-2 and TRBJ2-7; D perhaps matches TRBD2 (5 bases). The V gene's germline CDR1 is LGHNA and CDR2 YNFKEQ. Trimming stripped 4 bases from V and 2 bases from J, with 9 bases between. The CDR3 sequence is 13 residues long.